These 24 T cell receptor beta chains share one sample of origin, sequenced in a study of OX40 agonist ivuxolimab in advanced cancers. Libraries were prepared by immunoSEQ multiplex PCR; TCRdb keeps only in-frame clonotypes and omits some of them. Of roughly 40,000 clones listed, roughly 90% are singletons. The source material was CD4+ or CD8+ T cells sorted from blood, sampled in a trial of the OX40 agonist ivuxolimab. Receptors originate from an adult with an advanced solid tumor such as melanoma, head and neck, liver or kidney cancer.

The V and J genes are TRBV28 and TRBJ1-1, with 7 bases identical to TRBD1. From germline, CDR1 is MDHEN and CDR2 SYDVKM. The CDR3 spans 18 residues. With 3 bases clipped from V and 0 bases from J, the junction kept 13 bases outside the gene matches. The CDR3 spells CASSFQAGTVGLNTEAFF. CDR3 in DNA: TGTGCCAGCAGTTTCCAAGCCGGGACAGTCGGGCTGAACACTGAAGCTTTCTTT. Combining the CDR3 with reference TRBV28 and TRBJ1-1 gives the whole variable domain DVKVTQSSRYLVKRTGEKVFLECVQDMDHENMFWYRQDPGLGLRLIYFSYDVKMKEKGDIPEGYSVSREKKERFSLILESASTNQTSMYLCASSFQAGTVGLNTEAFFGQGTRLTVV.

The rearrangement links TRBV19 to TRBJ2-1, with no clear D. This CDR3 has 13 amino acids. Germline V lookup: CDR1 LNHDA, CDR2 SQIVND (reference sequence). Trimming took 1 base from V and 9 from J, leaving 10 bases between them. CDR3: CASSIGLGSEQFF. As DNA, the CDR3 is TGTGCCAGTAGTATAGGCCTAGGGTCTGAGCAGTTCTTC.

This clone was counted once. The rearrangement links TRBV15 to TRBJ2-1; no reliable D call. The CDR3 contains 14 residues. Trimming took 0 bases from V and 5 from J, leaving 8 bases between them. Germline loops: CDR1 LNHNV, CDR2 YYDKDF (reference sequence). CDR3 nucleotides: TGTGCCACCAGCAGAGAGGCCCGCCACAATGAGCAGTTCTTC. It encodes CATSREARHNEQFF.

The rearrangement links TRBV27 to TRBJ1-1, with D unclear. V dropped 3 bases and J dropped 0 bases, with 5 bases sitting between them. CDR1 and CDR2 from the germline V gene are MNHEY and SMNVEV (reference sequence). CDR3 length: 13 residues. The CDR3 nucleotides read TGTGCCAGCAGTTTCTCCATGAACACTGAAGCTTTCTTT. Protein: CASSFSMNTEAFF.

This clone was recorded once. The rearrangement links TRBV5-6 to TRBJ1-2; 11 nucleotides agree with TRBD1. CDR3 length equals 16 residues. CDR1 and CDR2 from the germline V gene are SGHDT and YYEEEE. The junction had 9 bases not matched to a gene; V was cut back by 0 bases and J by 8 bases. The CDR3 protein is CASSLAGGQGASGYTF. The CDR3 DNA follows: TGTGCCAGCAGCTTGGCCGGTGGACAGGGGGCATCAGGCTACACCTTC.

CDR3 region: CASSLQGNTEAFF. The CDR3 region has the DNA TGTGCCAGCAGCTTACAGGGGAACACTGAAGCTTTCTTT. This chain joins TRBV14 and TRBJ1-1, with TRBD1 as a possible D gene (6 bases). Per germline, CDR1 SGHDN and CDR2 FVKESK. V lost 5 bases, J lost 1 base, and 8 bases lay in between. There are 13 residues in the CDR3.

The chain is built from TRBV4-1 and TRBJ1-2; 7 bases agree with TRBD1. Looked up from germline, CDR1 is MGHRA and CDR2 is YSYEKL. The CDR3 spans 14 residues. The V gene end was trimmed by 0 bases and the J gene end by 6 bases; junction bases not matched to a gene: 4. The CDR3 here is CASSQDRGTDGYTF. CDR3 sequence (DNA): TGCGCCAGCAGCCAAGACCGAGGGACAGATGGCTACACCTTC.

This chain connects TRBV5-5 to TRBJ2-1; TRBD2 matches at 10 bases. The V gene's germline CDR1 is SGHKS and CDR2 YYEKEE (reference sequence). Germline trimming cut 6 bases from V and 8 bases from J; bases unmatched to any gene: 2. The CDR3 spans 12 residues. The CDR3 DNA sequence: TGTGCCAGCACTCTAGCGGGGGATGAGCAGTTCTTC. Its translation is CASTLAGDEQFF.

V is TRBV5-4 and J is TRBJ1-1; no clear D gene. This CDR3 has 12 amino acids. CDR1 is SGHNT, CDR2 YYREEE, per germline (reference sequence). The V and J ends lost 4 bases and 8 bases respectively, with 12 bases between them. The CDR3 reads CASSQGGVEAFF. For the CDR3, the DNA is TGTGCCAGCAGCCAAGGTGGGGTGGAAGCTTTCTTT.

This clone was recorded once. The V and J genes are TRBV4-2 and TRBJ2-3; tentative D call: TRBD2 (6 bases). The length of the CDR3 is 13 residues. Looked up from germline, CDR1 is LGHNA and CDR2 is YNFKEQ. The V and J ends lost 3 bases and 5 bases respectively, with 9 bases between them. CDR3 protein: CASSQGLVDTQYF. DNA of the CDR3: TGTGCCAGCAGCCAGGGACTCGTAGATACGCAGTATTTT.

The chain is built from TRBV6-5 and TRBJ1-2; D gene ambiguous. Deletions cut 2 bases from V and 2 bases from J, with 15 bases between. Germline CDR1 MNHEY, CDR2 SVGAGI. The CDR3 is 16 residues long. This CDR3 reads CASSYGKGRPNYGYTF. The CDR3 DNA reads TGTGCCAGCAGTTACGGAAAAGGACGCCCCAACTATGGCTACACCTTC.

This chain links TRBV18 with TRBJ2-3; 7 bases are a match to TRBD1. V lost 0 bases and J lost 7; bases outside the gene matches: 7. Germline CDR1 reads KGHSH; CDR2 reads LQKENI. The CDR3 is 15 amino acids. CDR3 in DNA: TGTGCCAGCTCACCACCGGGACAGTTCATGTATACGCAGTATTTT. The encoded protein is CASSPPGQFMYTQYF.

This clone came up a few times. The sample holds other DNA sequences that translate to the same CDR3. V gene TRBV6-6 combines with J gene TRBJ2-7, with D perhaps TRBD2 (6 bases). V lost 2 bases to trimming and J lost 4 bases, with 12 bases between them. The V gene's germline CDR1 is MNHNY and CDR2 SVGAGI (reference sequence). There are 14 residues in the CDR3. The CDR3 region has the DNA TGTGCCAGCAGTTACGGGGGAGGCAGTTACGAGCAGTACGTC. This translates into CASSYGGGSYEQYV.

V and J are TRBV30 and TRBJ2-7, with D hard to call. The CDR3 has 12 residues. Germline CDR1 and CDR2: GTSNPN and SVGIG (reference sequence). The V end was cut by 2 bases, the J end by 1 base, with 6 bases between. The CDR3 bases are TGTGCCTGGAGTTTATTTTCCTACGAGCAGTACTTC. It is translated as CAWSLFSYEQYF.

CDR3 nucleotide sequence: TGTGCCAGCACCGGGAGATTACAGGAATTCACTGAAGCTTTCTTT. Encoded protein: CASTGRLQEFTEAFF. The chain is built from TRBV6-5 and TRBJ1-1, with D possibly being TRBD1 (5 bases). Looked up from germline, CDR1 is MNHEY and CDR2 is SVGAGI. V was shortened by 7 bases and J by 4 bases, with 19 bases between the two germline ends. The CDR3 contains 15 residues.

This clone was detected only once. V and J are TRBV4-1 and TRBJ2-5; no clear D gene. Germline V gene sequence: CDR1 MGHRA, CDR2 YSYEKL. This CDR3 is built from 14 residues. Trimming took 4 bases from V and 4 from J, leaving 13 bases between them. CDR3 sequence (DNA): TGCGCCAGCAGCCTCGGCCCTTGGGGAGAGACCCAGTACTTC. Translation gives CASSLGPWGETQYF.

This clone was observed once. The CDR3 DNA is TGCGCCAGCAGCCAAGATTCAGGGGCAAGGGAAAAACTGTTTTTT. Its protein is CASSQDSGAREKLFF. The rearrangement uses TRBV4-3 and TRBJ1-4; D possibly corresponds to TRBD1 (6 bases). Germline V gene sequence: CDR1 LGHNA, CDR2 YSLEER. The ends were cut back, 0 bases at V and 8 bases at J, with 13 bases in the middle. The CDR3 covers 15 residues.

The V call is TRBV11-2, the J call TRBJ2-1; D not resolved. V was shortened by 7 bases and J by 2 bases, with 15 bases between the two germline ends. CDR1 and CDR2 from the germline V gene are SGHAT and FQNNGV. CDR3 length equals 15 residues. This CDR3 is CASKITVVAYNEQFF. CDR3 bases: TGTGCCAGCAAGATTACAGTAGTTGCCTACAATGAGCAGTTCTTC.

Note on this clone: Other DNA sequences from this sample encode an identical CDR3 as well. The CDR3 here is CASSLVSGSEAFF. The CDR3, as DNA: TGTGCCAGCAGCTTAGTGAGTGGATCAGAAGCTTTCTTT. The rearrangement uses TRBV5-4 and TRBJ1-1; D gene uncertain. The V gene lost 2 bases and the J gene lost 8 bases, with 13 bases spanning the gap. The CDR3 sequence is 13 residues long. Per germline, CDR1 SGHNT and CDR2 YYREEE (reference sequence).

The chain uses TRBV4-1 and TRBJ1-1; a weak D match, TRBD1 (6 bases). The length of the CDR3 is 15 residues. Trimming removed 0 bases from V and 0 bases from J, with 8 bases in between. Germline CDR1 is MGHRA and CDR2 is YSYEKL. CDR3 region: CASSQDRQVNTEAFF. The CDR3 DNA reads as TGCGCCAGCAGCCAAGATCGACAGGTGAACACTGAAGCTTTCTTT.

The chain recombines TRBV7-8 with TRBJ1-4, with D uncertain. The V and J ends lost 1 base and 0 bases respectively, with 12 bases between them. Looked up from germline, CDR1 is SGHVS and CDR2 is FQNEAQ. This CDR3 has 17 residues. CDR3 nucleotide sequence: TGTGCCAGCAGCTTAGTTGAGCAGATTGCAACTAATGAAAAACTGTTTTTT. Its protein product is CASSLVEQIATNEKLFF.

This chain joins TRBV4-1 and TRBJ1-3; a weak D match, TRBD1 (6 bases). The CDR3 is made up of 15 amino acids. Trimming took off 1 base at V and 8 bases at J, with 15 bases between the two ends. Germline CDR1 MGHRA, CDR2 YSYEKL. Written as DNA, the CDR3 is TGCGCCAGCAGCCAAGTTACAGGGCAAGGATACACCATATATTTT. It translates to CASSQVTGQGYTIYF.

The chain couples TRBV7-2 to TRBJ1-2; possible D gene TRBD1, 5 bases. V lost 5 bases and J lost 8, with 15 bases in between. The CDR3 covers 13 residues. CDR1 is SGHTA and CDR2 is FQGNSA in the germline V gene. The CDR3 DNA is TGTGCCAGCAGCACCGGGGCGGACCACGGCTACACCTTC. Its protein product is CASSTGADHGYTF.

The chain links TRBV4-2 to TRBJ2-1, with unresolved D. The V and J ends lost 1 base and 8 bases respectively, with 3 bases between them. This CDR3 is built from 11 residues. Germline CDR1 LGHNA, CDR2 YNFKEQ. CDR3 protein: CASSQAHEQFF. The CDR3 DNA sequence: TGTGCCAGCAGCCAAGCCCATGAGCAGTTCTTC.